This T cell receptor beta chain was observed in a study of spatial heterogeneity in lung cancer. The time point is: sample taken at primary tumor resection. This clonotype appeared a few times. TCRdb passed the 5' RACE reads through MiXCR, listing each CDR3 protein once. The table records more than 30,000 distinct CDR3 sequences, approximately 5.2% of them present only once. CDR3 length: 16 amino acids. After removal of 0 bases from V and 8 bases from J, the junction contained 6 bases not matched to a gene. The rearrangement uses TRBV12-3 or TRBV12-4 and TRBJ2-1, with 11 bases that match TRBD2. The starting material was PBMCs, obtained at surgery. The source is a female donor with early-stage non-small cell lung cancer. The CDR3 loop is CASSLASSGGRDEQFF. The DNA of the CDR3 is TGTGCCAGCAGTTTAGCGTCTAGCGGGGGGCGCGATGAGCAGTTCTTC.